These 19 T cell receptor beta chains came from one sample sequenced in a study of regulatory T cells in long-lasting Graves disease. The time point was: newly diagnosed GD, antithyroid drugs for less than 3 months. After RNA was extracted from PBMCs, the TCR library was made from it. Arm-PCR of CDR3 regions and iRepertoire HTBI primers were the basis on which TCR beta libraries were built. In TCRdb, the multiplex PCR reads were re-called with MiXCR into one record per CDR3 protein. The table records approximately 250,000 distinct CDR3 sequences, roughly 18% of them present only once. The sample consisted of peripheral blood mononuclear cells (PBMCs), taken at new diagnosis, from a patient treated with antithyroid drugs. These TCRs come from a female donor with Graves disease.

About this clonotype itself: A read error is likely here: a far larger clone is one base away. The CDR3 end shows no conserved phenylalanine or tryptophan, and so a read error is likely. The V call is TRBV10-3, the J call TRBJ1-6; D ambiguous. This CDR3 has 15 residues. Trimming stripped 10 bases from V and 4 bases from J, with 17 bases between. CDR1 ENHRY and CDR2 SYGVKD come from the germline V gene. In DNA, the CDR3 is TGTGCCAGCACCCGTATGGGTTTATATAATTCACCCCTCCACCTT. Translating it yields CASTRMGLYNSPLHL.

CDR3 sequence: CASTMRLEETQYF. The CDR3 DNA reads as TGTGCCAGCACTATGAGACTCGAAGAGACCCAGTACTTC. This rearrangement joins TRBV11-2 to TRBJ2-5; D unresolved. V was pared by 7 bases and J by 3 bases, with 12 bases between. This CDR3 is 13 amino acids long. Germline values: CDR1 SGHAT, CDR2 FQNNGV.

Note on this clonotype: This may come from a read error, since a much larger clone is one base off. Because it lacks the conserved phenylalanine or tryptophan at the end, this CDR3 is likely a read error. The chain employs TRBV7-6 and TRBJ2-5; a weak D match, TRBD2 (5 bases). The germline gives CDR1 SGHVS, CDR2 FNYEAQ. The V end was cut by 5 bases, the J end by 5 bases, with 12 bases between. The CDR3 spans 13 residues. This CDR3 reads CASSPNGEETQYL. In DNA, the CDR3 is TGTGCCAGCAGCCCAAACGGGGAGGAGACCCAGTACCTC.

With respect to this clonotype: A much larger clonotype is one base distant, so this may be a read error. The gene calls are TRBV12-3 or TRBV12-4 and TRBJ2-1; TRBD1 matches at 8 bases. The CDR3 totals 16 residues. The CDR3 spells CANSYSDRGPSNEQFF. The CDR3 DNA reads as TGTGCCAACAGTTACTCAGACAGGGGCCCTTCCAATGAGCAGTTCTTC.

Ten or more counts support this clonotype. This chain's CDR3 is CASSPTGRSNYGYTF. The CDR3 DNA reads TGTGCCAGCAGTCCAACAGGGCGATCTAACTATGGCTACACCTTC. V usage is TRBV6-1 and J usage is TRBJ1-2; D perhaps matches TRBD1 (6 bases). This CDR3 spans 15 amino acids. CDR1 and CDR2 (germline): MNHNS, SASEGT. The V gene lost 5 bases and the J gene lost 0 bases, with 13 bases spanning the gap.

This clonotype appeared many times. This chain links TRBV24-1 with TRBJ2-1; D is unresolved. The CDR3 totals 13 residues. V gave up 1 base and J gave up 7 bases, with 7 bases separating them. CDR1 and CDR2 (germline): KGHDR, SFDVKD. The CDR3 sequence: CATSDFYRNEQFF. CDR3 nucleotide sequence: TGTGCCACCAGTGATTTTTACCGGAATGAGCAGTTCTTC.

This clonotype was found a few times. Being one base from a much bigger clone, this may be a read error. The chain is built from TRBV19 and TRBJ2-5; 7 positions match TRBD1. Germline V CDR1 and CDR2: LNHDA, SQIVND (reference sequence). CDR3 length equals 13 residues. This CDR3 is CASSRQGEEIQYF. DNA for the CDR3: TGTGCCAGTAGTCGACAGGGCGAAGAGATCCAGTACTTC.

This clonotype has ten or more counts. The V and J genes are TRBV28 and TRBJ1-4; a possible D gene is TRBD1 (5 bases). The germline V gene has CDR1 MDHEN and CDR2 SYDVKM. The V end was cut by 8 bases, the J end by 0 bases, with 16 bases between. This CDR3 has 16 residues. The CDR3 protein is CASAGEDLATNEKLFF. DNA for the CDR3: TGTGCCAGCGCGGGGGAGGATTTAGCAACTAATGAAAAACTGTTTTTT.

This clonotype was observed a few times. This CDR3 fails to terminate in the conserved phenylalanine or tryptophan, so it likely reflects a read error. The chain is built from TRBV20-1 and TRBJ1-5; TRBD1 aligns across 8 bases. Germline values: CDR1 DFQATT, CDR2 SNEGSKA (reference sequence). With V trimmed by 6 bases and J by 0 bases, 13 bases remained unmatched. The CDR3 spans 17 residues. The CDR3 DNA reads as TGCAGTGCCAAGGCCGGACAGGGCTTCTATAGCAATCAGCCCCAGCATGTT. As protein: CSAKAGQGFYSNQPQHV.

This clonotype was seen repeatedly, ten times or more. The V gene is TRBV12-3 or TRBV12-4, the J gene TRBJ2-3; TRBD1 aligns across 7 bases. The CDR3 contains 18 residues. V lost 6 bases and J lost 0; bases outside the gene matches: 15. The DNA of the CDR3 is TGTGCCAGCAGCGACAGGGACCCTAGAGAAACTAGCACAGATACGCAGTATTTT. Its protein product is CASSDRDPRETSTDTQYF.

This clonotype was found many times. This chain uses TRBV6-5 with TRBJ1-4; no firm D call. This CDR3 is built from 14 residues. From germline, CDR1 is MNHEY and CDR2 SVGAGI. V was shortened by 0 bases and J by 7 bases, with 9 bases between the two germline ends. CDR3 protein: CASSYSTHSEKLFF. DNA of the CDR3: TGTGCCAGCAGTTACTCGACACATTCTGAAAAACTGTTTTTT.

This clonotype was detected many times. The rearrangement uses TRBV10-3 and TRBJ2-1; D is possibly TRBD1 or TRBD2 (6 bases each). The CDR3 runs 15 residues. Germline lookup yields CDR1 ENHRY and CDR2 SYGVKD. V was trimmed by 8 bases and J by 0 bases, leaving 14 bases between them. CDR3 in amino acids: CAIGGPDSSYNEQFF. As DNA, the CDR3 is TGTGCCATCGGGGGGCCGGATAGCTCCTACAATGAGCAGTTCTTC.

The V gene is TRBV3-1, the J gene TRBJ1-4; TRBD1 agrees at 9 bases. Trimming removed 2 bases from V and 11 bases from J; junction bases left unmatched: 6. The CDR3 covers 14 residues. Per the germline V gene, CDR1 is LGHDT and CDR2 is YNNKEL (reference sequence). The CDR3 DNA follows: TGTGCCAGCAGCCAACGGACAGGGGTAGGGAAACTGTTTTTT. It encodes CASSQRTGVGKLFF.

The table lists this clonotype with many counts. The genes are TRBV7-2 and TRBJ2-7, with 7 bases identical to TRBD1. The germline gives CDR1 SGHTA, CDR2 FQGNSA. The J segment lost 0 bases and the V segment lost 4 bases, leaving 3 bases of the junction unmatched. This CDR3 is built from 14 residues. The CDR3 DNA sequence: TGTGCCAGCAGCTCCGGGACAGTCTCCTACGAGCAGTACTTC. Encoded protein: CASSSGTVSYEQYF.

The table lists this clonotype with a few counts. The CDR3, as DNA: TGTGCCAGCAGTTCTAATAGTCCAGATACGCAGTATTTT. It yields the protein CASSSNSPDTQYF. The J gene is TRBJ2-3, the V gene TRBV27, with D hard to call. This CDR3 region has 13 residues. V was shortened by 4 bases and J by 4 bases, with 9 bases between the two germline ends. Germline lookup yields CDR1 MNHEY and CDR2 SMNVEV (reference sequence).

Concerning this clonotype itself: With only one base between it and a far larger clone, this is likely a read error. The V call is TRBV9, the J call TRBJ2-3, with 9 bases lining up with TRBD1. The J call may be incorrect, as the DNA end agrees better with TRBJ2-5. This CDR3 has 14 amino acids. Germline-derived CDR1 and CDR2 are SGDLS and YYNGEE. CDR3 coding DNA: TGTGCCAGCAACGAGGACAGGGGACGTGAGACCCAGTACTTC. Its protein is CASNEDRGRETQYF.

This clonotype was counted at least ten times. The chain has TRBV5-5 and TRBJ2-3, with a tentative D call TRBD2 (5 bases). This CDR3 has 14 residues. V shed 0 bases and J shed 5 bases, with 10 bases lying between them. CDR1 is SGHKS and CDR2 is YYEKEE in the germline V gene (reference sequence). The chain's CDR3 is CASSLVGGQDTQYF. The CDR3 DNA reads as TGTGCCAGCAGCTTGGTTGGAGGTCAAGATACGCAGTATTTT.

This clonotype was counted at least ten times. J is TRBJ2-2 and V is TRBV3-1; TRBD2 aligns across 9 bases. Germline CDR1 and CDR2: LGHDT and YNNKEL (reference sequence). The CDR3 is 16 amino acids. The V segment lost 3 bases and the J segment 0 bases; nucleotides outside the gene matches: 2. CDR3: CASSHRLAANTGELFF. In nucleotides, the CDR3 is TGTGCCAGCAGCCACCGACTAGCGGCGAACACCGGGGAGCTGTTTTTT.

This clonotype was detected ten times or more. The CDR3 DNA reads as TGTGCCAGCAGCGAAATGGGACCCGAATACAATGAGCAGTTCTTC. Protein: CASSEMGPEYNEQFF. The genes are TRBV6-2 or TRBV6-3 and TRBJ2-1, with D perhaps matching TRBD1 or TRBD2 (5 bases each). Germline V lookup: CDR1 MNHEY, CDR2 SVGEGT. Trimming removed 6 bases from V and 4 bases from J, with 16 bases in between. The CDR3 extends over 15 amino acids.